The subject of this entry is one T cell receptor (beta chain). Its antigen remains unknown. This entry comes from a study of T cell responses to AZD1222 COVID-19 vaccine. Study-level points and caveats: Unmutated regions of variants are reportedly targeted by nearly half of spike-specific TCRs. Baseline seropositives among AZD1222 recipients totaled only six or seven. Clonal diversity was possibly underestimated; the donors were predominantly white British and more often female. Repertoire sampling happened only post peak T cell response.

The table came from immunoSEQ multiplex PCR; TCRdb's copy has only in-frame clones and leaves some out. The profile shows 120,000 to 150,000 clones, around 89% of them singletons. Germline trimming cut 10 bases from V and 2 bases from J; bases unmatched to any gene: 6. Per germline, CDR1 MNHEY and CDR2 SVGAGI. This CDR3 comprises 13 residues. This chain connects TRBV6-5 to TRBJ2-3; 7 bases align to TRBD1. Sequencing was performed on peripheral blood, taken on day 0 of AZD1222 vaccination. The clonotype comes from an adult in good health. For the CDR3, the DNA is TGTGCCACAGGACAGGCCGACACAGATACGCAGTATTTT. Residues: CATGQADTDTQYF.